These T cell receptor beta chains were read from a single sample in a study of shared clonotypes between healthy human individuals. Method: immunoSEQ multiplex PCR; TCRdb's copy keeps in-frame clones and lacks some. This table has over a million clones, approximately 78% appearing once. The sequenced material came from memory CD4+ T cells from PBMCs. These receptors came from a man between 18 and 35 years old in good health. Some clones in this sample may be carry-over from other donors' samples. Both conserved end residues are part of each CDR3. A D gene is named only where the DNA matches it firmly.

V	D	J	CDR3
TRBV7-3	TRBD2	TRBJ2-3	CASSPLAGGSDTQYF
TRBV6-5	.	TRBJ2-3	CASSPGTVEPDTQYF
TRBV6-6	.	TRBJ2-2	CASSYRARNTGELFF
TRBV5-1	TRBD2	TRBJ2-2	CASNLETSGTGELFF
TRBV7-9	.	TRBJ1-5	CASSRQANQPQHF
TRBV5-1	.	TRBJ2-3	CASSPLVLTGSTDTQYF
TRBV9	.	TRBJ1-5	CASSSGPLPNQPQHF
TRBV18	TRBD1	TRBJ1-1	CASSPNIPRTGSSSGAFF
TRBV27	TRBD2	TRBJ2-3	CASRASWREGLDTQYF
TRBV14	.	TRBJ2-7	CASSLKASGEQYF
TRBV29-1	TRBD1	TRBJ1-2	CSVEDRGTGVNYGYTF
TRBV6-1	.	TRBJ2-7	CASRTTPTVSYEQYF
TRBV30	.	TRBJ2-3	CAWRSGYSTDTQYF
TRBV5-1	.	TRBJ2-7	CASSLAPDPRSSYEQYF
TRBV11-1	.	TRBJ2-2	CASSLGQGGWTGELFF
TRBV7-2	.	TRBJ2-5	CASSLRDTQTQYF
TRBV4-3	TRBD2	TRBJ2-2	CASNQREAPTGELFF